This TCR beta chain was recorded in a study of T cells after yellow fever vaccination. Study in general: Preparation of fractions with low cell numbers was performed using SMART-Seq v4 Ultra Low Input. Findings and limits, study-wide: FACS-sorted repertoires might harbor abundant contaminating clonotypes from the bulk population. Most clones from primary vaccination resurfaced after the booster (approximately 97% CD4, 88% CD8).

This clonotype showed up many times. Its antigen is currently unknown. TCR cDNA, made by 5'RACE template switching, carried an added universal primer site and UMIs. A single record per CDR3 protein comes from TCRdb applying MiXCR to the 5' RACE reads. The table records tens of thousands of distinct CDR3 sequences, around 7.4% of them present only once. V lost 5 bases and J 0 bases, leaving 11 bases between the germline ends. Germline assignment: CDR1 MNHEY and CDR2 SVGAGI. The CDR3 extends over 15 amino acids. The specimen was CD8+ T cells sorted from PBMCs, collected 15 days after the yellow fever booster vaccination. The chain recombines TRBV6-5 with TRBJ2-1; D not resolved. The TCR sequence derives from a man younger than 40 who received the YFV17D yellow fever vaccine. CDR3 region: CASSNHGRSYNEQFF. In DNA, the CDR3 is TGTGCCAGCAGTAACCATGGACGCTCCTACAATGAGCAGTTCTTC.